Shown below are 20 T cell receptor beta chains from a single sample sequenced in a study of T cell responses to AZD1222 COVID-19 vaccine. The repertoire was sequenced with immunoSEQ multiplex PCR; TCRdb's copy has only in-frame clones and lacks some. The table includes over 150,000 clones, 85% to 90% detected once. Sequencing was performed on peripheral blood, taken on day 0 of AZD1222 vaccination. These receptors were collected from an adult in good health.

J is TRBJ1-2 and V is TRBV7-2, with D possibly being TRBD1 (5 bases). V lost 4 bases and J lost 4, with 13 bases in between. The CDR3 is 14 amino acids. Per germline, CDR1 SGHTA and CDR2 FQGNSA. This chain's CDR3 is CASSSSGTSYGYTF. CDR3 in DNA: TGTGCCAGCAGCTCTTCTGGGACCTCCTATGGCTACACCTTC.

On this clone: The sample holds other DNA sequences that translate to the same CDR3. The CDR3 is CASSSGTRGEQFF. In DNA, the CDR3 is TGTGCCAGCAGCTCCGGGACTAGGGGTGAGCAGTTCTTC. V is TRBV7-9 and J is TRBJ2-1; TRBD2 matches at 8 bases. The CDR3 is 13 residues long. Germline V CDR1 and CDR2: SEHNR, FQNEAQ (reference sequence). J lost 9 bases, V lost 4 bases, and 5 bases had no gene match.

The J gene is TRBJ2-2, the V gene TRBV10-3; 7 positions agree with TRBD1. Losses at the gene ends were 2 bases for V and 0 bases for J; bases not matched to a gene: 0. This CDR3 spans 15 amino acids. Germline CDR1 reads ENHRY; CDR2 reads SYGVKD. DNA for the CDR3: TGTGCCATCAGTGAGCAGGGGGCGAACACCGGGGAGCTGTTTTTT. Encoded protein: CAISEQGANTGELFF.

The chain uses TRBV12-5 and TRBJ1-3; the match to TRBD1 covers 9 bases. The CDR3 covers 16 residues. Losses at the gene ends were 4 bases for V and 2 bases for J; bases not matched to a gene: 6. The V gene's germline CDR1 is LGHNT and CDR2 FRNRAP. For the CDR3, the DNA is TGTGCTAGTGGTTGGACCGGGACAGGGACTGGAAACACCATATATTTT. This sequence encodes CASGWTGTGTGNTIYF. Full variable domain (rest looked up from reference TRBV12-5 and TRBJ1-3): DARVTQTPRHKVTEMGQEVTMRCQPILGHNTVFWYRQTMMQGLELLAYFRNRAPLDDSGMPKDRFSAEMPDATLATLKIQPSEPRDSAVYFCASGWTGTGTGNTIYFGEGSWLTVV.

The chain has TRBV19 and TRBJ2-2; 8 positions match TRBD1. Germline CDR1 is LNHDA and CDR2 is SQIVND (reference sequence). This CDR3 contains 16 residues. V dropped 6 bases and J dropped 0; count of bases not matched to a gene: 6. CDR3 in DNA: TGTGCCAGTAGGCAGCAGGGGGCGCCGAACACCGGGGAGCTGTTTTTT. Translated, it gives CASRQQGAPNTGELFF. Complete variable domain (other parts from reference TRBV19 and TRBJ2-2): DGGITQSPKYLFRKEGQNVTLSCEQNLNHDAMYWYRQDPGQGLRLIYYSQIVNDFQKGDIAEGYSVSREKKESFPLTVTSAQKNPTAFYLCASRQQGAPNTGELFFGEGSRLTVL.

The J gene is TRBJ1-1, the V gene TRBV2, with 8 positions matching TRBD1. Germline V lookup: CDR1 SNHLY, CDR2 FYNNEI. Trimming cost V 3 bases and J 11 bases; bases outside gene matches: 5. This CDR3 comprises 12 residues. The CDR3 region is CASSDRGREAFF. DNA for the CDR3: TGTGCCAGCAGTGACAGGGGGCGCGAGGCTTTCTTT.

The J gene is TRBJ1-1, the V gene TRBV11-3, with 10 positions matching TRBD1. V trimming: 5 bases; J trimming: 6 bases; junction bases outside the gene matches: 15. Germline CDR1 reads SGHNT; CDR2 reads YENEEA. The CDR3 is 17 residues long. The CDR3: CASSLGPGQGVRSEAFF. The DNA for the CDR3 is TGTGCCAGCAGCCTGGGACCAGGACAGGGGGTTCGGTCTGAAGCTTTCTTT.

Only one count was recorded for this clone. Other DNA sequences in this specimen translate into the identical CDR3. This rearrangement joins TRBV6-2 or TRBV6-3 to TRBJ1-1; D ambiguous. CDR1 MNHEY and CDR2 SVGEGT come from the germline V gene. V lost 4 bases to trimming and J lost 5 bases, with 5 bases between them. CDR3 size: 11 residues. The CDR3 DNA sequence: TGTGCCAGCAGTTTGGGAACTGAAGCTTTCTTT. Its protein is CASSLGTEAFF.

Details on this clone: The same CDR3 also results from other DNA sequences found in this sample. The chain couples TRBV30 to TRBJ1-5; TRBD1 might be the D (5 bases). This CDR3 comprises 13 residues. The V gene's germline CDR1 is GTSNPN and CDR2 SVGIG (reference sequence). Trimming shortened V by 1 base and J by 4 bases, and 8 bases separated the two germline ends. The CDR3 coding sequence is TGTGCCTGGAGTGGGCAGGGTAATCAGCCCCAGCATTTT. It specifies CAWSGQGNQPQHF.

This chain connects TRBV28 to TRBJ1-1; 8 bases align to TRBD1. Unmatched junction bases numbered 6, after V lost 6 bases and J lost 3 bases. Per germline, CDR1 MDHEN and CDR2 SYDVKM. The CDR3 is made up of 14 amino acids. CDR3 amino acids: CASSGDRRDTEAFF. The CDR3 nucleotides read TGTGCCAGCAGCGGGGACAGGCGGGACACTGAAGCTTTCTTT.

This chain links TRBV6-5 with TRBJ2-7; TRBD2 is a possible D gene (6 bases). The V gene lost 6 bases and the J gene lost 6 bases, with 12 bases spanning the gap. The CDR3 length is 12 residues. Germline assignment: CDR1 MNHEY and CDR2 SVGAGI. This chain's CDR3 is CASRPGRGEQYF. CDR3 coding DNA: TGTGCCAGCAGACCCGGGAGAGGCGAGCAGTACTTC.

This sequence joins TRBV6-1 and TRBJ1-2; D gene ambiguous. Germline V lookup: CDR1 MNHNS, CDR2 SASEGT. The germline V and J ends were trimmed by 3 bases and 1 base, with 15 bases remaining between them. The CDR3 is 16 residues long. The CDR3 here is CASSDPFLSLNYGYTF. As DNA, the CDR3 is TGTGCCAGCAGTGATCCCTTTTTGTCCCTTAACTATGGCTACACCTTC.

The CDR3 DNA sequence: TGTGCCAGCAGCTTGGGGGTTTGGGGCTACACCTTC. Translating it yields CASSLGVWGYTF. This sequence joins TRBV5-5 and TRBJ1-2; D unresolved. Per the germline V gene, CDR1 is SGHKS and CDR2 is YYEKEE (reference sequence). Trimming left V 0 bases short and J 8 bases short, with 8 bases between. The CDR3 loop spans 12 amino acids.

This clone was counted once. The CDR3 nucleotides read TGTGCCAGTAGTATCCCCCCGGAGGGGACAGGCCGCCCCCCCCAGCATTTT. Its protein product is CASSIPPEGTGRPPQHF. The chain combines TRBV19 with TRBJ1-5, with 8 bases lining up with TRBD1. The CDR3 extends over 17 amino acids. Germline V gives CDR1 LNHDA, CDR2 SQIVND (reference sequence). V shed 3 bases, J shed 10 bases, and the junction held 17 bases outside the gene matches.

In this sample, this clone turned up a few times. The CDR3 nucleotides read TGTGCCAGCAGTTCGTTTCAGGGCGAGACCCAGTACTTC. It codes for CASSSFQGETQYF. The V and J genes are TRBV27 and TRBJ2-5, with TRBD1 as a possible D gene (5 bases). The CDR3 sequence is 13 residues long. V was shortened by 4 bases and J by 5 bases, with 11 bases between the two germline ends. Per the germline V gene, CDR1 is MNHEY and CDR2 is SMNVEV (reference sequence).

J is TRBJ1-5 and V is TRBV5-6; the D is unclear. CDR1 is SGHDT and CDR2 is YYEEEE in the germline V gene. The length of the CDR3 is 14 residues. Deletions cut 0 bases from V and 6 bases from J, with 10 bases between. The CDR3 bases are TGTGCCAGCAGCTTGGGGAGGCGTAGTCAGCCCCAGCATTTT. This sequence encodes CASSLGRRSQPQHF. Filled out from reference TRBV5-6 and TRBJ1-5, the complete variable domain reads DAGVTQSPTHLIKTRGQQVTLRCSPKSGHDTVSWYQQALGQGPQFIFQYYEEEERQRGNFPDRFSGHQFPNYSSELNVNALLLGDSALYLCASSLGRRSQPQHFGDGTRLSIL.

This clone was picked up one time. The V gene is TRBV10-2, the J gene TRBJ2-3; possible D gene TRBD1, 5 bases. This CDR3 region has 13 residues. Per germline, CDR1 WSHSY and CDR2 SAAADI. Trimming took 3 bases from V and 2 from J, leaving 6 bases between them. The CDR3 protein is CASSEQATDTQYF. The CDR3 DNA is TGCGCCAGCAGTGAACAGGCCACAGATACGCAGTATTTT.

The V gene is TRBV24-1, the J gene TRBJ1-1; D gene ambiguous. The CDR3 is 13 residues long. V lost 0 bases, J lost 10 bases, and 11 bases lay in between. Per the germline V gene, CDR1 is KGHDR and CDR2 is SFDVKD. The CDR3 sequence: CATSDLGRRGAFF. The CDR3 DNA is TGTGCCACCAGTGATTTGGGACGCCGTGGAGCTTTCTTT.

The chain links TRBV9 to TRBJ2-3, with TRBD1 identical over 9 bases. Germline trimming cut 0 bases from V and 1 base from J; bases unmatched to any gene: 0. This CDR3 is built from 15 residues. The germline gives CDR1 SGDLS, CDR2 YYNGEE. CDR3: CASSVGTGGTDTQYF. The DNA of the CDR3 is TGTGCCAGCAGCGTAGGGACAGGGGGCACAGATACGCAGTATTTT.

The gene calls are TRBV24-1 and TRBJ2-5; D is possibly TRBD1 or TRBD2 (5 bases each). The CDR3 has 13 residues. V lost 6 bases and J 4 bases, leaving 11 bases between the germline ends. Germline CDR1 and CDR2: KGHDR and SFDVKD. The CDR3 sequence: CATSNPGTETQYF. CDR3 DNA sequence: TGTGCCACCAGTAATCCAGGGACAGAGACCCAGTACTTC.